These 32 T cell receptor beta chains share one sample of origin, sequenced in a study of T cell responses to AZD1222 COVID-19 vaccine. Assay used: immunoSEQ multiplex PCR; TCRdb lists only in-frame clones, some missing. The sample lists approximately 150,000 clones; around 84% were seen once. Specimen: peripheral blood, collected 28 days after the second AZD1222 dose. The receptors originated from an adult who received the AZD1222 COVID-19 vaccine.

The chain carries TRBV9 and TRBJ2-1; tentatively, D is TRBD1 or TRBD2 (5 bases each). V was shortened by 2 bases and J by 4 bases, with 13 bases between the two germline ends. Germline V lookup: CDR1 SGDLS, CDR2 YYNGEE. The CDR3 is 15 amino acids. This CDR3 is CASSVSGTAYNEQFF. In DNA, the CDR3 is TGTGCCAGCAGCGTGTCGGGGACCGCATACAATGAGCAGTTCTTC.

This clone was counted once. The chain is built from TRBV7-9 and TRBJ1-1; 7 bases map to TRBD1. Germline CDR1 SEHNR, CDR2 FQNEAQ (reference sequence). The CDR3 spans 13 residues. V was pared by 4 bases and J by 4 bases, with 3 bases of the junction left unmatched. In nucleotides, the CDR3 is TGTGCCAGCAGCTCCGCAGGGGGCACTGAAGCTTTCTTT. Translated: CASSSAGGTEAFF.

The gene calls are TRBV7-8 and TRBJ2-7; unclear D gene. CDR1 and CDR2 from the germline V gene are SGHVS and FQNEAQ. V was shortened by 0 bases and J by 3 bases, with 12 bases between the two germline ends. The CDR3 is made up of 15 amino acids. The CDR3 loop is CASSLALARVYEQYF. In DNA, the CDR3 is TGTGCCAGCAGCTTAGCGCTGGCTAGAGTCTACGAGCAGTACTTC.

This clone was counted once. V gene TRBV5-6 combines with J gene TRBJ2-7; 10 bases are a match to TRBD2. The CDR3 contains 15 residues. The junction had 4 bases not matched to a gene; V was cut back by 0 bases and J by 4 bases. The germline V gene encodes CDR1 SGHDT and CDR2 YYEEEE. CDR3 loop: CASSLGAGGLYEQYF. For the CDR3, the DNA is TGTGCCAGCAGCTTGGGAGCGGGAGGGCTATACGAGCAGTACTTC.

The chain uses TRBV30 and TRBJ2-1, with 15 bases lining up with TRBD2. This CDR3 region has 16 residues. Germline trimming cut 3 bases from V and 6 bases from J; bases unmatched to any gene: 6. The V gene's germline CDR1 is GTSNPN and CDR2 SVGIG (reference sequence). CDR3 in DNA: TGTGCCTGGAGCGGACTAGCGGGGGGGCCTGGCAATGAGCAGTTCTTC. Translating it yields CAWSGLAGGPGNEQFF.

V and J are TRBV14 and TRBJ1-1, with 7 nucleotides matching TRBD1. From germline, CDR1 is SGHDN and CDR2 FVKESK. Trimming removed 1 base from V and 5 bases from J; junction bases left unmatched: 7. CDR3 length: 15 residues. The CDR3 spells CASSQGGGWRTEAFF. In DNA form, the CDR3 reads TGTGCCAGCAGCCAAGGAGGGGGCTGGAGGACTGAAGCTTTCTTT.

The chain links TRBV19 to TRBJ1-2, with D unclear. This CDR3 contains 14 residues. Deletions cut 0 bases from V and 2 bases from J, with 7 bases between. The germline V gene has CDR1 LNHDA and CDR2 SQIVND (reference sequence). CDR3 sequence: CASSIDPQNYGYTF. In nucleotides, the CDR3 is TGTGCCAGTAGTATAGATCCCCAGAACTATGGCTACACCTTC.

The chain links TRBV6-5 to TRBJ1-2; D gene uncertain. Trimming left V 2 bases short and J 3 bases short, with 10 bases between. The CDR3 runs 14 residues. Per germline, CDR1 MNHEY and CDR2 SVGAGI. The CDR3 coding sequence is TGTGCCAGCAGTTACGGACGGAACTACTATGGCTACACCTTC. This translates into CASSYGRNYYGYTF.

The chain recombines TRBV6-1 with TRBJ2-5; 9 nucleotides agree with TRBD1. The J call is in doubt because the DNA end fits TRBJ2-7 better. This CDR3 is 15 amino acids long. The V gene's germline CDR1 is MNHNS and CDR2 SASEGT. The CDR3: CASSEVGTGPYEQYF. In DNA, the CDR3 is TGTGCCAGCAGTGAAGTGGGGACAGGGCCCTACGAGCAGTACTTC.

This clone was recorded once. V is TRBV6-5 and J is TRBJ2-1; 8 bases agree with TRBD2. Germline V gene lookup returns CDR1 MNHEY and CDR2 SVGAGI. This CDR3 region has 14 residues. The trim removed 10 bases at V and 4 bases at J, leaving 9 bases unmatched. CDR3 residues: CATGGTSGYNEQFF. In DNA, the CDR3 is TGTGCCACCGGCGGCACTAGCGGTTACAATGAGCAGTTCTTC.

The chain recombines TRBV6-4 with TRBJ2-1, with D unclear. CDR1 MRHNA and CDR2 SNTAGT come from the germline V gene. V shed 2 bases and J shed 10 bases, with 9 bases lying between them. The CDR3 extends over 12 amino acids. The CDR3 sequence is CASSDVGSEQFF. In DNA, the CDR3 is TGTGCCAGCAGTGACGTTGGTTCAGAGCAGTTCTTC.

The chain couples TRBV12-3 or TRBV12-4 to TRBJ2-7; D gene unclear. The CDR3 is 11 residues long. V was clipped by 5 bases and J by 0 bases, with 2 bases between them. CDR3 residues: CASSASYEQYF. The CDR3 DNA reads TGTGCCAGCAGTGCCTCCTACGAGCAGTACTTC.

This chain connects TRBV28 to TRBJ1-1; TRBD1 aligns across 8 bases. CDR1 is MDHEN and CDR2 is SYDVKM in the germline V gene. V lost 5 bases, J lost 3 bases, and 8 bases stayed unmatched. The CDR3 runs to 15 residues. The CDR3 nucleotides read TGTGCCAGCAGTAGGACGACAGGGGCAGACACTGAAGCTTTCTTT. Translation gives CASSRTTGADTEAFF.

The V call is TRBV7-2, the J call TRBJ2-7; D is ambiguous. The germline V gene encodes CDR1 SGHTA and CDR2 FQGNSA. V lost 5 bases, J lost 5 bases, and 10 bases lay in between. CDR3 size: 12 residues. The DNA of the CDR3 is TGTGCCAGCAGCCCGGTTGGGGACGAGCAGTACTTC. Protein sequence: CASSPVGDEQYF.

The rearrangement uses TRBV4-1 and TRBJ1-5, with 7 bases lining up with TRBD1. Germline lookup yields CDR1 MGHRA and CDR2 YSYEKL. Trimming cost V 1 base and J 7 bases; bases outside gene matches: 7. This CDR3 has 15 amino acids. CDR3 sequence: CASSQGGQANQPQHF. The CDR3, as DNA: TGCGCCAGCAGCCAAGGAGGACAGGCTAACCAGCCCCAGCATTTT.

A single count supports this clone. V gene TRBV28 combines with J gene TRBJ1-5, with 8 bases aligning to TRBD1. Germline CDR1 reads MDHEN; CDR2 reads SYDVKM. This CDR3 has 15 residues. V shed 4 bases and J 7 bases; nucleotides not matched to a gene: 9. The DNA of the CDR3 is TGTGCCAGCAGTTCCTGGACAGGGTTTCGCCAGCCCCAGCATTTT. Amino acid sequence: CASSSWTGFRQPQHF.

Notes on this clone: Other DNA sequences in this specimen translate into the identical CDR3. The chain carries TRBV7-9 and TRBJ1-4, with 7 bases lining up with TRBD1. V trimming: 5 bases; J trimming: 6 bases; junction bases outside the gene matches: 6. The CDR3 covers 14 residues. Germline CDR1 and CDR2: SEHNR and FQNEAQ (reference sequence). The CDR3 sequence: CASSPGGGDEKLFF. The CDR3, as DNA: TGTGCCAGCAGCCCAGGAGGGGGCGATGAAAAACTGTTTTTT.

This rearrangement joins TRBV5-1 to TRBJ2-3; 14 bases fit TRBD2. This CDR3 has 18 residues. V was clipped by 1 base and J by 1 base; unmatched bases: 5. The V gene's germline CDR1 is SGHRS and CDR2 YFSETQ. This CDR3 is CASSLQPGLAGGTDTQYF. In nucleotides, the CDR3 is TGCGCCAGCAGCTTGCAACCGGGACTAGCGGGGGGCACAGATACGCAGTATTTT.

This chain joins TRBV10-3 and TRBJ2-1; 8 bases are shared with TRBD2. The CDR3 has 14 residues. The junction had 1 base not matched to a gene; V was cut back by 6 bases and J by 0 bases. Germline lookup yields CDR1 ENHRY and CDR2 SYGVKD. In nucleotides, the CDR3 is TGTGCCATCAGCACTAGCGGCTCCTACAATGAGCAGTTCTTC. Its protein is CAISTSGSYNEQFF.

The chain couples TRBV19 to TRBJ2-1, with 10 positions matching TRBD2. The CDR3 contains 13 residues. In germline, CDR1 is LNHDA, CDR2 SQIVND (reference sequence). The trim removed 7 bases at V and 8 bases at J, leaving 5 bases unmatched. CDR3 sequence: CASTSGSRDEQFF. In DNA, the CDR3 is TGTGCCAGTACTAGCGGGAGTCGGGATGAGCAGTTCTTC.

V and J are TRBV18 and TRBJ1-2; perhaps TRBD1 as D (6 bases). CDR3 length: 13 amino acids. The germline V and J ends were trimmed by 3 bases and 4 bases, with 9 bases remaining between them. Looked up from germline, CDR1 is KGHSH and CDR2 is LQKENI. This chain's CDR3 is CASSPTGLYGYTF. In DNA, the CDR3 is TGTGCCAGCTCACCTACAGGGCTCTATGGCTACACCTTC.

This sequence joins TRBV11-2 and TRBJ2-5, with D possibly being TRBD2 (5 bases). Germline CDR1 and CDR2: SGHAT and FQNNGV. This CDR3 is 14 amino acids long. V was shortened by 4 bases and J by 11 bases, with 20 bases between the two germline ends. CDR3 in DNA: TGTGCCAGCAGCTCAAATCGGGGTACTGGGGAACAGTACTTC. This codes for CASSSNRGTGEQYF.

The chain recombines TRBV4-1 with TRBJ2-7, with 13 bases lining up with TRBD2. CDR3 length equals 15 residues. Per the germline V gene, CDR1 is MGHRA and CDR2 is YSYEKL. The ends lost 1 base at V and 9 bases at J; junction bases unmatched: 6. CDR3 in DNA: TGCGCCAGCAGCCAAGGGACTAGCGGGGGCCTGGGGCAGTACTTC. Protein sequence: CASSQGTSGGLGQYF.

CDR3 DNA sequence: TGTGCCAGCAGCCAGAGGGCTGCGTACAGCCCCTACGAGCAGTACTTC. Residues: CASSQRAAYSPYEQYF. The gene calls are TRBV14 and TRBJ2-7, with D perhaps TRBD2 (5 bases). From germline, CDR1 is SGHDN and CDR2 FVKESK. The CDR3 length is 16 residues. V was clipped by 3 bases and J by 2 bases, with 17 bases between them.

The rearrangement links TRBV27 to TRBJ2-3; TRBD2 aligns across 7 bases. This CDR3 comprises 15 residues. J gave up 1 base and V 5 bases, and 6 bases lay outside the gene matches. The germline V gene has CDR1 MNHEY and CDR2 SMNVEV (reference sequence). CDR3 sequence reads: CASSPRGLGTDTQYF. In DNA form, the CDR3 reads TGTGCCAGCAGTCCGCGGGGGTTAGGCACAGATACGCAGTATTTT.

V is TRBV5-5 and J is TRBJ1-1; maybe TRBD1 (5 bases). Germline V gene lookup returns CDR1 SGHKS and CDR2 YYEKEE (reference sequence). V lost 2 bases, J lost 1 base, and 12 bases lay in between. CDR3 size: 15 residues. CDR3 DNA: TGTGCCAGCAGCTTCGGTCAGGGCCGGAACACTGAAGCTTTCTTT. Translated: CASSFGQGRNTEAFF.

The CDR3 is CASRPQGSNQPQHF. Here the CDR3 DNA reads TGTGCCAGTAGGCCGCAGGGGAGCAATCAGCCCCAGCATTTT. The J gene is TRBJ1-5, the V gene TRBV19; maybe TRBD1 (6 bases). Germline loops: CDR1 LNHDA, CDR2 SQIVND (reference sequence). Trimming pared 6 bases from V and 1 base from J, leaving 10 bases between. CDR3 length: 14 amino acids.

V is TRBV18 and J is TRBJ1-1; 11 nucleotides line up with TRBD1. This CDR3 region has 15 residues. In germline, CDR1 is KGHSH, CDR2 LQKENI. Trimming cost V 4 bases and J 4 bases; bases outside gene matches: 5. For the CDR3, the DNA is TGTGCCAGCTCACGAGGACAGGGGGCCTCCACTGAAGCTTTCTTT. Translating gives CASSRGQGASTEAFF. The full variable domain, completed using reference TRBV18 and TRBJ1-1, is NAGVMQNPRHLVRRRGQEARLRCSPMKGHSHVYWYRQLPEEGLKFMVYLQKENIIDESGMPKERFSAEFPKEGPSILRIQQVVRGDSAAYFCASSRGQGASTEAFFGQGTRLTVV.

This chain joins TRBV5-1 and TRBJ2-4, with TRBD1 identical over 9 bases. Germline V lookup: CDR1 SGHRS, CDR2 YFSETQ. The CDR3 covers 15 residues. Trimming took 4 bases from V and 4 from J; bases not matched to a gene: 6. CDR3 coding DNA: TGCGCCAGCAGCCCCGGGGGACAGGGTAAAAACATTCAGTACTTC. This gives the protein CASSPGGQGKNIQYF.

This clone has a single count. V usage is TRBV7-9 and J usage is TRBJ2-1, with D perhaps assigned TRBD1 or TRBD2 (5 bases each). The CDR3 length is 14 residues. Germline values: CDR1 SEHNR, CDR2 FQNEAQ (reference sequence). The V and J ends lost 5 bases and 8 bases respectively, with 16 bases between them. CDR3 in amino acids: CASSRRLRGDEQFF. The CDR3, as DNA: TGTGCCAGCAGCCGCCGGTTGAGGGGTGATGAGCAGTTCTTC. Full variable domain (remainder filled in from reference TRBV7-9 and TRBJ2-1): DTGVSQNPRHKITKRGQNVTFRCDPISEHNRLYWYRQTLGQGPEFLTYFQNEAQLEKSRLLSDRFSAERPKGSFSTLEIQRTEQGDSAMYLCASSRRLRGDEQFFGPGTRLTVL.

The chain has TRBV13 and TRBJ2-7; 8 bases map to TRBD2. The CDR3 covers 14 residues. The junction had 6 bases not matched to a gene; V was cut back by 3 bases and J by 5 bases. Germline V gene lookup returns CDR1 PRHDT and CDR2 FYEKMQ (reference sequence). The CDR3 sequence: CASSFGGGPNEQYF. CDR3 in DNA: TGTGCCAGCAGCTTCGGGGGGGGTCCCAACGAGCAGTACTTC.

This clone was detected many times. The chain has TRBV7-9 and TRBJ2-7; D is uncertain. Germline CDR1 reads SEHNR; CDR2 reads FQNEAQ (reference sequence). CDR3 length equals 12 residues. The ends were cut back, 5 bases at V and 6 bases at J, with 11 bases in the middle. The chain's CDR3 is CASSPLTAEQYF. In DNA, the CDR3 is TGTGCCAGCAGCCCTCTAACGGCCGAGCAGTACTTC. The complete variable domain, with remaining parts taken from reference TRBV7-9 and TRBJ2-7, reads DTGVSQNPRHKITKRGQNVTFRCDPISEHNRLYWYRQTLGQGPEFLTYFQNEAQLEKSRLLSDRFSAERPKGSFSTLEIQRTEQGDSAMYLCASSPLTAEQYFGPGTRLTVT.